Presented here are 6 T cell receptor beta chains from one specimen sequenced in a study of cytomegalovirus exposure and HLA in healthy donors. PCR employed 60 Vbeta and 13 Jbeta primers. Measured with immunoSEQ multiplex PCR; TCRdb has only the in-frame clones, and not every one. The data contain 150,000 to 200,000 clones, 80% to 90% of them singletons. Sequencing was carried out using PBMCs. These receptors were obtained from a young man in good health and CMV-seropositive.

This sequence joins TRBV11-2 and TRBJ1-5; 7 nucleotides align to TRBD1. The CDR3 is 13 amino acids. After removal of 4 bases from V and 6 bases from J, the junction contained 3 bases not matched to a gene. Germline values: CDR1 SGHAT, CDR2 FQNNGV. This CDR3 reads CASSWDRSQPQHF. In nucleotides, the CDR3 is TGTGCCAGCAGCTGGGACAGAAGTCAGCCCCAGCATTTT.

The rearrangement uses TRBV29-1 and TRBJ2-5, with D perhaps matching TRBD1 (6 bases). The CDR3 is made up of 16 amino acids. The germline V gene has CDR1 SQVTM and CDR2 ANQGSEA. Between the trimmed V and J ends, which lost 1 base and 7 bases, there was a span of 22 bases. CDR3 protein: CSVEAFQGPDVATQYF. As DNA, the CDR3 is TGCAGCGTTGAAGCTTTTCAGGGGCCCGATGTTGCGACCCAGTACTTC.

The genes are TRBV5-6 and TRBJ1-6; D call uncertain. Germline V gene data show CDR1 as SGHDT and CDR2 as YYEEEE. Trimming stripped 1 base from V and 10 bases from J, with 12 bases between. This CDR3 has 14 residues. The CDR3 is CASSLSAGSSPLHF. The CDR3 nucleotides are TGTGCCAGCAGCTTGTCCGCAGGTTCATCACCCCTCCACTTT.

CDR3 nucleotide sequence: TGTGCCAGCAGCTTAGTTTTTAGCGGCACAGATACGCAGTATTTT. Its protein is CASSLVFSGTDTQYF. The chain couples TRBV11-2 to TRBJ2-3; weak D call: TRBD2 (5 bases). The germline V gene encodes CDR1 SGHAT and CDR2 FQNNGV. This CDR3 has 15 residues. V lost 1 base and J 1 base, leaving 9 bases between the germline ends.

The chain has TRBV29-1 and TRBJ2-5, with D perhaps TRBD2 (6 bases). Germline values: CDR1 SQVTM, CDR2 ANQGSEA. V was trimmed by 5 bases and J by 5 bases, leaving 18 bases between them. CDR3 size: 14 residues. The CDR3 protein is CSVPQGTGDETQYF. CDR3 DNA: TGCAGCGTTCCCCAAGGCACGGGGGACGAGACCCAGTACTTC.

J is TRBJ1-5 and V is TRBV2; no firm D call. Per germline, CDR1 SNHLY and CDR2 FYNNEI. The ends were cut back, 6 bases at V and 0 bases at J, with 12 bases in the middle. The CDR3 totals 15 residues. The CDR3 here is CASSRDGDSNQPQHF. The CDR3 DNA sequence: TGTGCCAGCAGCCGAGACGGAGATAGCAATCAGCCCCAGCATTTT.